This is a list of T cell receptor beta chains from one sample in a study of blood T cells in healthy people across ages. TCRdb used MiXCR to reprocess the 5' RACE reads, holding one entry per CDR3 protein. Here the sample spans roughly 2 million distinct CDR3 sequences, around half being singletons. Sequencing used blood. The receptor set was obtained from a woman aged 40 to 55 in good health. Each CDR3 is given with its conserved first and last residue. A D gene is named only where the DNA matches it firmly. A clone size is listed for some rows: how often the clone was seen (once, few, many), or a class if it is expanded.

J	V	size	D	CDR3	DNA
TRBJ1-2	TRBV4-2	NA	NA	CASSQVLRGGGVSYTF	TGTGCCAGCAGCCAAGTTCTACGCGGGGGGGGCGTTAGCTACACCTTC
TRBJ2-7	TRBV7-2	few	NA	CASSLEGEEIPYEQYF	TGTGCCAGCAGCTTAGAGGGCGAGGAGATCCCCTACGAGCAGTACTTC
TRBJ2-5	TRBV10-3	few	NA	CAISGTRAQETQYF	TGTGCCATCAGCGGCACGCGGGCCCAAGAGACCCAGTACTTC
TRBJ2-5	TRBV7-3	NA	NA	CDSSPGHQRETQYF	TGTGACAGCAGCCCCGGACACCAGAGGGAGACCCAGTACTTC
TRBJ1-2	TRBV29-1	NA	TRBD1	CSVEGGTGRSGGYTF	TGCAGCGTTGAAGGAGGGACAGGGAGGAGTGGTGGCTACACCTTC
TRBJ2-3	TRBV29-1	few	NA	CSVEVPPDTQYF	TGCAGCGTTGAAGTCCCTCCAGATACGCAGTATTTT
TRBJ1-2	TRBV7-2	few	NA	CASSKGQSLRGYTF	TGTGCCAGCAGCAAAGGACAGTCTCTCCGGGGCTACACCTTC
TRBJ2-7	TRBV10-3	few	TRBD2	CAISDSGGKYEQYF	TGTGCCATCAGTGATAGCGGGGGCAAATACGAGCAGTACTTC
TRBJ2-5	TRBV4-3	NA	TRBD2	CASSQDKLAGGRGTQYF	TGCGCCAGCAGCCAAGACAAACTAGCGGGGGGGCGAGGGACCCAGTACTTC
TRBJ2-7	TRBV6-2/TRBV6-3	NA	NA	CASSYPNKIEQYF	TGTGCCAGCAGTTACCCCAACAAGATCGAGCAGTACTTC
TRBJ2-1	TRBV20-1	few	TRBD1	CSARRGQGDNEQFF	TGCAGTGCTAGGAGAGGGCAGGGGGACAATGAGCAGTTCTTC
TRBJ2-2	TRBV27	once	NA	CATVRGLGTGELFF	TGTGCCACCGTCCGCGGCCTCGGCACCGGGGAGCTGTTTTTT
TRBJ2-3	TRBV5-6	once	TRBD2	CASSGGGQEDTQYF	TGTGCCAGCAGCGGCGGGGGGCAGGAAGATACGCAGTATTTT
TRBJ1-6	TRBV5-5	NA	TRBD1	CASSFGTGEYSPLHF	TGTGCCAGCAGCTTCGGGACAGGGGAGTATTCACCCCTCCACTTT
TRBJ2-5	TRBV6-5	NA	NA	CASSPDRPGGQETQYF	TGTGCCAGCAGCCCCGACAGGCCCGGAGGTCAAGAGACCCAGTACTTC
TRBJ1-2	TRBV6-6	NA	NA	CASSARRTHYGYTF	TGTGCCAGCAGTGCCAGGCGGACCCACTATGGCTACACCTTC
TRBJ2-5	TRBV7-9	NA	TRBD1	CASSLGAAGGEQYF	TGTGCCAGCAGCTTAGGGGCCGCAGGGGGTGAGCAGTACTTC
TRBJ2-3	TRBV28	many	NA	CASSLHRTPDTQYF	TGTGCCAGCAGTTTGCATCGGACGCCGGATACGCAGTATTTT
TRBJ1-2	TRBV28	NA	TRBD1	CASSPKPDRPGGYTF	TGTGCCAGCAGCCCCAAACCGGACAGGCCGGGGGGCTACACCTTC
TRBJ1-5	TRBV6-2/TRBV6-3	NA	TRBD1	CASSWTGLGNQPQHF	TGTGCCAGCAGTTGGACAGGGTTGGGCAATCAGCCCCAGCATTTT
TRBJ2-7	TRBV11-2	NA	NA	CASSSDWGGLSEQYF	TGTGCCAGCAGCTCCGATTGGGGGGGCCTTAGTGAGCAGTACTTC
TRBJ2-2	TRBV10-2	NA	NA	CASSDDRNGELFF	TGCGCCAGCAGTGACGATAGGAACGGGGAGCTGTTTTTT
TRBJ2-1	TRBV5-6	NA	NA	CASSEGLVNNEQFF	TGTGCCAGCAGCGAGGGCCTGGTAAACAATGAGCAGTTCTTC
TRBJ2-5	TRBV12-3/TRBV12-4	NA	TRBD1	CASSRWTGGVETQYF	TGTGCCAGCAGCCGGTGGACAGGGGGGGTAGAGACCCAGTACTTC
TRBJ1-5	TRBV9	NA	NA	CASSVGGDANQPQHF	TGTGCCAGCAGCGTAGGGGGTGACGCAAATCAGCCCCAGCATTTT
TRBJ1-5	TRBV10-3	NA	TRBD1	CAISEDRGQPQHF	TGTGCCATCAGTGAGGACAGGGGTCAGCCCCAGCATTTT
TRBJ1-2	TRBV12-3/TRBV12-4	once	TRBD1	CASSFGTGRLDGYTF	TGTGCCAGCAGTTTTGGGACAGGTCGGTTGGATGGCTACACCTTC
TRBJ2-7	TRBV10-3	few	TRBD1	CAISVQGAYEQYF	TGTGCCATCAGTGTTCAGGGGGCGTACGAGCAGTACTTC
TRBJ2-1	TRBV7-3	few	NA	CASSLNFRDLQSYNEQFF	TGTGCCAGCAGCTTAAATTTTAGGGACTTACAATCCTACAATGAGCAGTTCTTC
TRBJ2-3	TRBV7-3	NA	TRBD1	CASSPGQGQDTQYF	TGTGCCAGCAGCCCAGGACAGGGTCAAGATACGCAGTATTTT
TRBJ2-6	TRBV3-1	NA	NA	CTSSAVFGSSGANVLTF	TGTACCAGCAGCGCAGTGTTTGGGAGCTCTGGGGCCAACGTCCTGACTTTC
TRBJ2-1	TRBV24-1	NA	NA	CATSVSGVGQFF	TGTGCCACCAGTGTTTCGGGCGTGGGGCAGTTCTTC
TRBJ2-5	TRBV20-1	once	TRBD2	CSARTSGSWRGETQYF	TGCAGTGCTCGTACTAGCGGGAGTTGGCGGGGCGAGACCCAGTACTTC
TRBJ1-6	TRBV14	few	NA	CASSQDGGTYNSPLHF	TGTGCCAGCAGCCAAGATGGGGGGACCTATAATTCACCCCTCCACTTT
TRBJ2-1	TRBV15	few	NA	CATSSPGATYNEQFF	TGTGCCACCAGCAGCCCGGGGGCAACCTACAATGAGCAGTTCTTC
TRBJ2-5	TRBV7-2	few	TRBD2	CASSARAGGLQETQYF	TGTGCCAGCTCAGCAAGGGCGGGGGGCCTCCAAGAGACCCAGTACTTC
TRBJ2-4	TRBV20-1	few	TRBD2	CSARPIVSGGLAKNIQYF	TGCAGTGCTAGACCGATTGTTAGCGGGGGATTAGCCAAAAACATTCAGTACTTC
TRBJ2-7	TRBV12-3/TRBV12-4	few	TRBD2	CASSQIAGGGEQYF	TGTGCCAGCAGTCAGATAGCGGGGGGAGGCGAGCAGTACTTC
TRBJ2-7	TRBV27	many	TRBD2	CASSSLAGGPRYEQYF	TGTGCCAGCAGTTCTCTAGCGGGGGGCCCCCGTTACGAGCAGTACTTC
TRBJ2-3	TRBV20-1	NA	TRBD1	CSATIGTGVSDTQYF	TGCAGTGCGACGATAGGGACAGGGGTTTCAGATACGCAGTATTTT
TRBJ1-2	TRBV6-5	few	NA	CASSYPGASGDGYTF	TGTGCCAGCAGTTACCCCGGGGCCTCGGGGGATGGCTACACCTTT
TRBJ2-5	TRBV12-3/TRBV12-4	NA	NA	CASSLISKDNEQYF	TGTGCCAGCAGTCTTATCTCTAAGGACAATGAGCAGTACTTC
TRBJ2-3	TRBV27	NA	TRBD2	CASSLSRGGPPDTQYF	TGTGCCAGCAGTTTATCCCGGGGGGGCCCCCCGGATACGCAGTATTTT
TRBJ2-5	TRBV7-2	many	NA	CASSYGPGETQYF	TGTGCCAGCAGCTATGGACCGGGCGAGACCCAGTACTTC
TRBJ1-6	TRBV27	NA	NA	CASSSTHLQSPLHF	TGTGCCAGCAGTTCTACCCACCTTCAATCACCCCTCCACTTT
TRBJ2-3	TRBV12-3/TRBV12-4	NA	NA	CACSKGEDFADTQYF	TGTGCCTGCAGCAAGGGGGAGGACTTCGCAGATACGCAGTATTTT
TRBJ2-5	TRBV5-1	NA	NA	CASSPPLLGGQETQYF	TGCGCCAGCAGTCCGCCTTTGCTGGGAGGCCAAGAGACCCAGTACTTC
TRBJ2-7	TRBV24-1	few	NA	CATSLGGSYNEQYF	TGTGCCACCAGCTTGGGGGGCTCCTACAATGAGCAGTACTTC